A single sample gave rise to the 6 T cell receptor beta chains below, sequenced in a study of cytomegalovirus exposure and HLA in healthy donors. Primers for the PCR totalled 60 Vbeta and 13 Jbeta. Method: immunoSEQ multiplex PCR; TCRdb's copy keeps in-frame clones and lacks some. The sample holds about 89,000 clones, about three quarters seen once. The sequencing sample was made of PBMCs. Every receptor here comes from a man under 40 in good health and CMV-seropositive.

This rearrangement joins TRBV19 to TRBJ1-6; 7 nucleotides agree with TRBD1. Germline CDR1 is LNHDA and CDR2 is SQIVND (reference sequence). J lost 0 bases, V lost 5 bases, and 1 base had no gene match. The CDR3 is 15 amino acids. CDR3 region: CASSSGGSYNSPLHF. In DNA, the CDR3 is TGTGCCAGTAGTTCAGGGGGCTCCTATAATTCACCCCTCCACTTT.

The chain couples TRBV5-1 to TRBJ2-7; TRBD1 is a possible D gene (5 bases). The CDR3 contains 13 residues. Trimming stripped 5 bases from V and 2 bases from J, with 11 bases between. The germline gives CDR1 SGHRS, CDR2 YFSETQ. CDR3 residues: CASRSTDPYEQYF. CDR3 sequence (DNA): TGCGCCAGCAGATCGACAGATCCCTACGAGCAGTACTTC.

The V and J genes are TRBV28 and TRBJ1-4; D is undetermined. The germline V and J ends were trimmed by 8 bases and 4 bases, with 11 bases remaining between them. CDR3 size: 13 residues. CDR1 is MDHEN, CDR2 SYDVKM, per germline. The CDR3 nucleotides read TGTGCCAGCCTGCGGAGGCTTAATGAAAAACTGTTTTTT. This sequence encodes CASLRRLNEKLFF. The full variable domain, in which reference TRBV28 and TRBJ1-4 provide the parts outside the CDR3, is DVKVTQSSRYLVKRTGEKVFLECVQDMDHENMFWYRQDPGLGLRLIYFSYDVKMKEKGDIPEGYSVSREKKERFSLILESASTNQTSMYLCASLRRLNEKLFFGSGTQLSVL.

The chain joins TRBV7-9 to TRBJ2-5; D remains unclear. V lost 5 bases, J lost 1 base, and 5 bases lay in between. CDR1 is SEHNR, CDR2 FQNEAQ, per germline (reference sequence). The CDR3 runs to 12 residues. The CDR3 DNA follows: TGTGCCAGCAGCCCCAGCCAAGAGACCCAGTACTTC. Its protein is CASSPSQETQYF. The variable domain in full, completed from reference TRBV7-9 and TRBJ2-5, reads DTGVSQNPRHKITKRGQNVTFRCDPISEHNRLYWYRQTLGQGPEFLTYFQNEAQLEKSRLLSDRFSAERPKGSFSTLEIQRTEQGDSAMYLCASSPSQETQYFGPGTRLLVL.

The chain combines TRBV29-1 with TRBJ2-2; a possible D gene is TRBD2 (6 bases). Trimming took off 6 bases at V and 9 bases at J, with 14 bases between the two ends. Germline loops: CDR1 SQVTM, CDR2 ANQGSEA. The CDR3 totals 12 residues. CDR3 bases: TGCAGCGTGCATGGGGGGATGTGGGAGCTGTTTTTT. Encoded protein: CSVHGGMWELFF.

V is TRBV9 and J is TRBJ1-1; D ambiguous. With 3 bases removed from V and 5 bases from J, the gap between germline ends came to 23 bases. The CDR3 contains 17 residues. The germline V gene has CDR1 SGDLS and CDR2 YYNGEE. The DNA of the CDR3 is TGTGCCAGCAGCGGCCTAAGGAGTAGTAACGTTGAGACTGAAGCTTTCTTT. Translating gives CASSGLRSSNVETEAFF.